These 19 T cell receptor beta chains originate from one sample sequenced in a study of CD8 T cells in Susac syndrome. RNA in amounts of roughly 0.5 to 1 ug was reverse transcribed with random hexamers. One entry per CDR3 protein, called by TCRdb with MiXCR from the immunoSEQ multiplex PCR reads. This sample has hundreds of thousands of distinct CDR3 sequences; approximately 85% occur once, and the top ten carry 0.2% to 0.25%. Sample: CD8+ T cells from PBMCs. The source of these receptors is a human donor with multiple sclerosis.

The chain recombines TRBV6-5 with TRBJ2-6, with 8 bases matching TRBD1. Germline V lookup: CDR1 MNHEY, CDR2 SVGAGI. Germline trimming cut 2 bases from V and 3 bases from J; bases unmatched to any gene: 6. The CDR3 extends over 17 amino acids. For the CDR3, the DNA is TGTGCCAGCAGTTACGGTCAGGGGGCGTATGGGGCCAACGTCCTGACTTTC. Amino acids: CASSYGQGAYGANVLTF.

V usage is TRBV7-9 and J usage is TRBJ1-2, with D hard to call. V dropped 1 base and J dropped 2 bases, with 11 bases sitting between them. This CDR3 has 15 amino acids. Germline V gives CDR1 SEHNR, CDR2 FQNEAQ (reference sequence). CDR3: CASSLGPEGNYGYTF. CDR3 bases: TGTGCCAGCAGCTTAGGTCCTGAGGGAAACTATGGCTACACCTTC.

A single count supports this clonotype. The chain recombines TRBV13 with TRBJ1-1, with TRBD1 as a possible D gene (5 bases). The germline V gene has CDR1 PRHDT and CDR2 FYEKMQ (reference sequence). CDR3 size: 15 residues. The ends were cut back, 7 bases at V and 4 bases at J, with 19 bases in the middle. The CDR3 DNA reads TGTGCCAGCACCGACTTCAGGGAATGGAGCACTGAAGCTTTCTTT. It yields the protein CASTDFREWSTEAFF.

This clonotype showed up just a few times. The chain carries TRBV11-2 and TRBJ1-1, with unresolved D. V was shortened by 0 bases and J by 0 bases, with 11 bases between the two germline ends. The CDR3 covers 16 residues. CDR1 and CDR2 (germline): SGHAT, FQNNGV. This CDR3 is CASSLDRGSMNTEAFF. The CDR3 DNA reads as TGTGCCAGCAGCTTAGATCGAGGATCCATGAACACTGAAGCTTTCTTT. Together with reference TRBV11-2 and TRBJ1-1, the CDR3 gives the full variable domain: EAGVAQSPRYKIIEKRQSVAFWCNPISGHATLYWYQQILGQGPKLLIQFQNNGVVDDSQLPKDRFSAERLKGVDSTLKIQPAKLEDSAVYLCASSLDRGSMNTEAFFGQGTRLTVV.

This clonotype was observed a single time. The chain couples TRBV27 to TRBJ1-2; the D gene is possibly TRBD1 (6 bases). The CDR3 is 18 amino acids. Germline V gene sequence: CDR1 MNHEY, CDR2 SMNVEV (reference sequence). The germline V and J ends were trimmed by 10 bases and 3 bases, with 30 bases remaining between them. The CDR3 spells CATTPLRVKGVTDYGYTF. CDR3 DNA sequence: TGTGCCACCACGCCTTTAAGGGTGAAGGGGGTAACTGACTATGGCTACACCTTC.

J is TRBJ2-3 and V is TRBV28; TRBD1 is a possible D gene (6 bases). The V end lost 7 bases, the J end lost 2 bases, and 16 bases lay between the germline ends. This CDR3 region has 15 residues. Per the germline V gene, CDR1 is MDHEN and CDR2 is SYDVKM. CDR3 amino acids: CASMPGTINTDTQYF. In nucleotides, the CDR3 is TGTGCCAGCATGCCCGGGACAATAAACACAGATACGCAGTATTTT.

The genes are TRBV19 and TRBJ2-2; D ambiguous. This CDR3 contains 15 residues. Trimming stripped 2 bases from V and 0 bases from J, with 7 bases between. CDR1 and CDR2 from the germline V gene are LNHDA and SQIVND (reference sequence). The chain's CDR3 is CASSIMLTNTGELFF. In DNA form, the CDR3 reads TGTGCCAGTAGTATAATGCTGACGAACACCGGGGAGCTGTTTTTT.

This sequence joins TRBV9 and TRBJ2-7; D could derive from TRBD1 or TRBD2 (5 bases each). CDR3 length equals 14 residues. V was trimmed by 8 bases and J by 3 bases, leaving 18 bases between them. CDR1 is SGDLS, CDR2 YYNGEE, per germline. The CDR3 nucleotides read TGTGCCAGTAGTATAGGGACGGCAAACTACGAGCAGTACTTC. Its translation: CASSIGTANYEQYF. Supplemented by reference TRBV9 and TRBJ2-7, the full variable domain reads DSGVTQTPKHLITATGQRVTLRCSPRSGDLSVYWYQQSLDQGLQFLIQYYNGEERAKGNILERFSAQQFPDLHSELNLSSLELGDSALYFCASSIGTANYEQYFGPGTRLTVT.

V and J are TRBV18 and TRBJ2-7; D uncertain. V lost 2 bases and J lost 2, with 13 bases in between. The germline V gene encodes CDR1 KGHSH and CDR2 LQKENI. CDR3 length equals 15 residues. The CDR3 sequence is CASSPIRRVTYEQYF. In DNA form, the CDR3 reads TGTGCCAGCTCACCAATTCGTCGGGTTACCTACGAGCAGTACTTC.

The rearrangement links TRBV27 to TRBJ2-1; 13 bases map to TRBD2. Looked up from germline, CDR1 is MNHEY and CDR2 is SMNVEV (reference sequence). The trim removed 7 bases at V and 6 bases at J, leaving 6 bases unmatched. CDR3 length equals 15 residues. CDR3 in amino acids: CASTLGTSGINEQFF. The CDR3 DNA follows: TGTGCCAGCACCTTAGGGACTAGCGGGATCAATGAGCAGTTCTTC.

The CDR3 nucleotides are TGTGCCAGCAGCTTAGAGGGACTAGCGGGAGAGACCCAGTACTTC. Translation gives CASSLEGLAGETQYF. This chain joins TRBV7-3 and TRBJ2-5; 12 bases are shared with TRBD2. The CDR3 spans 15 residues. CDR1 SGHTA and CDR2 FQGTGA come from the germline V gene. V lost 2 bases and J lost 4; bases outside the gene matches: 2. Filled out from reference TRBV7-3 and TRBJ2-5, the complete variable domain reads GAGVSQTPSNKVTEKGKYVELRCDPISGHTALYWYRQSLGQGPEFLIYFQGTGAADDSGLPNDRFFAVRPEGSVSTLKIQRTERGDSAVYLCASSLEGLAGETQYFGPGTRLLVL.

This rearrangement joins TRBV2 to TRBJ2-2; the D gene could be TRBD1 or TRBD2 (6 bases each). Trimming left V 9 bases short and J 6 bases short, with 14 bases between. The CDR3 length is 13 residues. Germline CDR1 reads SNHLY; CDR2 reads FYNNEI. The CDR3 DNA follows: TGTGCCAGAACGTCGGGGGCCTCCGGGGAGCTGTTTTTT. Amino acid sequence: CARTSGASGELFF. The full variable domain, with the rest looked up from reference TRBV2 and TRBJ2-2, is EPEVTQTPSHQVTQMGQEVILRCVPISNHLYFYWYRQILGQKVEFLVSFYNNEISEKSEIFDDQFSVERPDGSNFTLKIRSTKLEDSAMYFCARTSGASGELFFGEGSRLTVL.

This clonotype has a single count. The J gene is TRBJ2-5, the V gene TRBV18; D may be TRBD2 (5 bases). CDR1 and CDR2 from the germline V gene are KGHSH and LQKENI. Trimming pared 4 bases from V and 0 bases from J, leaving 9 bases between. The CDR3 has 14 amino acids. In DNA form, the CDR3 reads TGTGCCAGCTCACTAGCGACTAACCAAGAGACCCAGTACTTC. Translation: CASSLATNQETQYF.

V is TRBV20-1 and J is TRBJ2-7; no firm D call. The CDR3 has 15 amino acids. The germline gives CDR1 DFQATT, CDR2 SNEGSKA (reference sequence). V gave up 3 bases and J gave up 3 bases, with 18 bases separating them. CDR3 DNA: TGCAGTGCTAGGTCTGACGGAGACGGAAACTACGAGCAGTACTTC. The encoded protein is CSARSDGDGNYEQYF.

This clonotype was recorded once. This chain joins TRBV3-1 and TRBJ2-7, with D possibly called TRBD1 or TRBD2 (5 bases each). Germline CDR1 LGHDT, CDR2 YNNKEL (reference sequence). This CDR3 has 14 residues. V dropped 3 bases and J dropped 3 bases, with 12 bases sitting between them. The CDR3 loop reads CASSQGELVYEQYF. DNA of the CDR3: TGTGCCAGCAGCCAGGGGGAGCTTGTCTACGAGCAGTACTTC.

This clonotype was seen only once. V is TRBV7-9 and J is TRBJ2-7, with TRBD2 as a possible D gene (5 bases). The CDR3 is 12 residues long. Germline-derived CDR1 and CDR2 are SEHNR and FQNEAQ (reference sequence). V dropped 3 bases and J dropped 4 bases, with 7 bases sitting between them. CDR3 nucleotides: TGTGCCAGCAGCTTCGGGGAATACGAGCAGTACTTC. Amino acid sequence: CASSFGEYEQYF.

A single count supports this clonotype. The chain joins TRBV15 to TRBJ2-2; D is possibly TRBD1 or TRBD2 (5 bases each). V lost 5 bases to trimming and J lost 1 base, with 8 bases between them. In germline, CDR1 is LNHNV, CDR2 YYDKDF (reference sequence). CDR3 size: 14 residues. The CDR3 coding sequence is TGTGCCACCAGCGGGACGGTGAACACCGGGGAGCTGTTTTTT. Translating gives CATSGTVNTGELFF.

The V gene is TRBV20-1, the J gene TRBJ1-5, with a possible D match to TRBD1 (5 bases). The germline V and J ends were trimmed by 3 bases and 0 bases, with 9 bases remaining between them. CDR3 size: 14 residues. CDR1 DFQATT and CDR2 SNEGSKA come from the germline V gene (reference sequence). The CDR3 here is CSASPTGSNQPQHF. The CDR3 nucleotides are TGCAGTGCTAGTCCTACAGGTAGCAATCAGCCCCAGCATTTT.

The chain combines TRBV2 with TRBJ2-3; D is possibly TRBD1 or TRBD2 (7 bases each). This CDR3 contains 18 residues. Trimming removed 4 bases at V and 2 bases at J, with 22 bases between. Germline V gives CDR1 SNHLY, CDR2 FYNNEI. CDR3: CASSGPFQRDRPTDTQYF. The CDR3 DNA reads as TGTGCCAGCAGTGGACCATTTCAGCGGGACAGACCCACAGATACGCAGTATTTT.